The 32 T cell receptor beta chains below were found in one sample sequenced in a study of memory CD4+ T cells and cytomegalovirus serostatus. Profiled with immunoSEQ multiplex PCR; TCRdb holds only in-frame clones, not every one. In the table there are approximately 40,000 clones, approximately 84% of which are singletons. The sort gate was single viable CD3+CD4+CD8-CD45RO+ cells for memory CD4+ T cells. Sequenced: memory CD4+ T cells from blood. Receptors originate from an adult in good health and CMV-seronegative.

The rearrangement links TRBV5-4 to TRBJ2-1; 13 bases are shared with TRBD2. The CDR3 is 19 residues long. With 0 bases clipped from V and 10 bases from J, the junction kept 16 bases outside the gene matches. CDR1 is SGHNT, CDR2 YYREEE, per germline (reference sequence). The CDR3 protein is CASSLGLSSTSGGAGEQFF. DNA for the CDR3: TGTGCCAGCAGCTTGGGGCTATCCTCCACTAGCGGGGGGGCTGGCGAGCAGTTCTTC.

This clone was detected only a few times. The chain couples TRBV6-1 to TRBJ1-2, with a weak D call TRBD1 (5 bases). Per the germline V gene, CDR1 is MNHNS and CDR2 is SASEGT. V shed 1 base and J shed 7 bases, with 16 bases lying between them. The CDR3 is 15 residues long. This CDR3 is CASSEGAGPSGGYTF. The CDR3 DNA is TGTGCCAGCAGTGAAGGGGCAGGGCCCTCGGGTGGCTACACCTTC.

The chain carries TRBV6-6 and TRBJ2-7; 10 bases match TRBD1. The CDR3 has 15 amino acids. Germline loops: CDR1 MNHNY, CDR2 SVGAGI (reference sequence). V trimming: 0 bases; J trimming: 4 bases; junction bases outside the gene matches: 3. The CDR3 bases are TGTGCCAGCAGTTACTCTGACAGGGGGCCTTACGAGCAGTACTTC. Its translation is CASSYSDRGPYEQYF.

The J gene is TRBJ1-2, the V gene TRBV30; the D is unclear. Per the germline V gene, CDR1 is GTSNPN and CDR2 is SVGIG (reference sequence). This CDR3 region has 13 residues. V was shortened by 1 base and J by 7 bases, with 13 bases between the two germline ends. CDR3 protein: CAWSEQPTIGYTF. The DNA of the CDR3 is TGTGCCTGGAGTGAACAGCCAACAATTGGCTACACCTTC.

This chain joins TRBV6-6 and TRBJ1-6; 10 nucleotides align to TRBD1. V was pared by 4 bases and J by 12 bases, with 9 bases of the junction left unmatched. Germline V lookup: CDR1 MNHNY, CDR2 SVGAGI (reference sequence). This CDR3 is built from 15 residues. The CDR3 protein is CASSLGQGFDLPLHF. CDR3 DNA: TGTGCCAGCAGTTTGGGACAGGGGTTTGATTTACCCCTCCACTTT.

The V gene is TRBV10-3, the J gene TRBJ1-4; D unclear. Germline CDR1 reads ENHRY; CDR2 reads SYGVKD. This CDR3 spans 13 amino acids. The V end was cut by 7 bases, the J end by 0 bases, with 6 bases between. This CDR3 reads CAIKAATNEKLFF. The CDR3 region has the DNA TGTGCCATCAAGGCAGCAACTAATGAAAAACTGTTTTTT.

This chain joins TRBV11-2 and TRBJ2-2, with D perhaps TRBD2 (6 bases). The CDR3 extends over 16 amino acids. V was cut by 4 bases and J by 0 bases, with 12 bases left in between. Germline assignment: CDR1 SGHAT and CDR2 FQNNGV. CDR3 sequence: CASSSGGWANTGELFF. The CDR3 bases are TGTGCCAGCAGCTCCGGGGGTTGGGCGAACACCGGGGAGCTGTTTTTT.

CDR3 residues: CASSGRGIANEQFF. CDR3 nucleotide sequence: TGTGCCAGCAGTGGCAGGGGAATAGCCAATGAGCAGTTCTTC. The chain recombines TRBV2 with TRBJ2-1; tentatively, D is TRBD1 (6 bases). The CDR3 spans 14 residues. CDR1 is SNHLY, CDR2 FYNNEI, per germline. Trimming pared 4 bases from V and 6 bases from J, leaving 13 bases between.

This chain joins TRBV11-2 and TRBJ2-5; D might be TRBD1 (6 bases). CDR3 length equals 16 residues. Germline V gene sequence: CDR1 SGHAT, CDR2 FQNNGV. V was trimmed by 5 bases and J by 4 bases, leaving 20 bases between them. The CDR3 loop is CASSPRTTGRSETQYF. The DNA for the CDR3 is TGTGCCAGCAGCCCCCGAACGACAGGACGATCAGAGACCCAGTACTTC.

Here the CDR3 reads CASSLERWGSTDTQYF. CDR3 nucleotide sequence: TGCGCCAGCAGCTTAGAGCGGTGGGGCTCGACAGATACGCAGTATTTT. The V call is TRBV5-1, the J call TRBJ2-3; D tentatively reads TRBD1 or TRBD2 (5 bases each). The CDR3 is 16 residues long. CDR1 and CDR2 from the germline V gene are SGHRS and YFSETQ. The V end was cut by 2 bases, the J end by 3 bases, with 16 bases between.

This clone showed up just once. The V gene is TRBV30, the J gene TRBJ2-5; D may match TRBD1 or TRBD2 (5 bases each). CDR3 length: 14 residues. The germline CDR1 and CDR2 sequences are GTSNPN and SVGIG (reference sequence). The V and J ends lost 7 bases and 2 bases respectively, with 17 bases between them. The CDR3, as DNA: TGTGCCTTCGTACCGGGACCCCGACAAGAGACCCAGTACTTC. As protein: CAFVPGPRQETQYF.

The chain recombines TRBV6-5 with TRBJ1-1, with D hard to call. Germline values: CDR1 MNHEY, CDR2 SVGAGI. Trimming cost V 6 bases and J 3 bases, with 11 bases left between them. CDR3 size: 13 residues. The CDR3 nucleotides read TGTGCCAGCAGCGACGAGCCGGACACTGAAGCTTTCTTT. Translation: CASSDEPDTEAFF.

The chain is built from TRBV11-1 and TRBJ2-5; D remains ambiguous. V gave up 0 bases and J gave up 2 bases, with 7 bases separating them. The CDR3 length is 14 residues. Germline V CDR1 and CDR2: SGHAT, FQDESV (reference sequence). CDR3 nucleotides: TGTGCCAGCAGCTTAGCGCAACCGCAAGAGACCCAGTACTTC. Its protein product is CASSLAQPQETQYF.

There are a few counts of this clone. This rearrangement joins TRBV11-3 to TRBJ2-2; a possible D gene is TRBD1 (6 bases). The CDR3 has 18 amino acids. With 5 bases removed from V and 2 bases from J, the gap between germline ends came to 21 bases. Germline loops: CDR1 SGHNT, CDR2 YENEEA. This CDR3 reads CASSLEKLGQKNTGELFF. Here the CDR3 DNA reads TGTGCCAGCAGCCTCGAGAAACTAGGACAGAAAAACACCGGGGAGCTGTTTTTT.

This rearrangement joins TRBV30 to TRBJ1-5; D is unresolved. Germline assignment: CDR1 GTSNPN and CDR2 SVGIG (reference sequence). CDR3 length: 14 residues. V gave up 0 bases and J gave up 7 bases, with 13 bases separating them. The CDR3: CAWSVGWGDQPQHF. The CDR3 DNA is TGTGCCTGGAGTGTAGGGTGGGGTGACCAGCCCCAGCATTTT.

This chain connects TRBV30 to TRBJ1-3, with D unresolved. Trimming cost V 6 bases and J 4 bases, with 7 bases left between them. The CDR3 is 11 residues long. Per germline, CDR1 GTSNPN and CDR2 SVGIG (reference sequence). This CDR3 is CACQSGNTIYF. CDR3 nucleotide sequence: TGTGCCTGCCAGTCCGGAAACACCATATATTTT.

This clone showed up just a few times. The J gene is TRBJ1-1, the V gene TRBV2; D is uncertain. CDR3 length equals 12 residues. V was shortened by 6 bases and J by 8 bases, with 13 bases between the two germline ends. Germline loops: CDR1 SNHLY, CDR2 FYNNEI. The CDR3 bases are TGTGCCAGCAGAGACACCTACGGCGAAGCTTTCTTT. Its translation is CASRDTYGEAFF.

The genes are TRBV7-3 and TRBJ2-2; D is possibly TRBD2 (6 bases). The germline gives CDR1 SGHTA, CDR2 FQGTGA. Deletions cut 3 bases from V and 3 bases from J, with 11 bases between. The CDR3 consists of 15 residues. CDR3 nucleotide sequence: TGTGCCAGCAGCTTTTGGGGAGGAGACACCGGGGAGCTGTTTTTT. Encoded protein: CASSFWGGDTGELFF. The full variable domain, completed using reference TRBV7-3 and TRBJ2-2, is GAGVSQTPSNKVTEKGKYVELRCDPISGHTALYWYRQSLGQGPEFLIYFQGTGAADDSGLPNDRFFAVRPEGSVSTLKIQRTERGDSAVYLCASSFWGGDTGELFFGEGSRLTVL.

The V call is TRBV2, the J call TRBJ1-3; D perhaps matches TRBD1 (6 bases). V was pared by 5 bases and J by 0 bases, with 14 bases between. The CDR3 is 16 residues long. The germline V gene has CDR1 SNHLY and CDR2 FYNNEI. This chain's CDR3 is CASSRQAHSSGNTIYF. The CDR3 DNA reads TGTGCCAGCAGTAGACAGGCGCACTCCTCTGGAAACACCATATATTTT. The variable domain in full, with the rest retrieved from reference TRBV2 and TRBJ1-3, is EPEVTQTPSHQVTQMGQEVILRCVPISNHLYFYWYRQILGQKVEFLVSFYNNEISEKSEIFDDQFSVERPDGSNFTLKIRSTKLEDSAMYFCASSRQAHSSGNTIYFGEGSWLTVV.

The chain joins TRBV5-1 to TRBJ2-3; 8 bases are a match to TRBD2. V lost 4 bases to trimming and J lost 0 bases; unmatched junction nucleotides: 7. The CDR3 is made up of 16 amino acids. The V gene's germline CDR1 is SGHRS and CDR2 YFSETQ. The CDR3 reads CASSPLAGSSTDTQYF. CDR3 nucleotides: TGCGCCAGCAGCCCCCTAGCGGGTTCTAGCACAGATACGCAGTATTTT.

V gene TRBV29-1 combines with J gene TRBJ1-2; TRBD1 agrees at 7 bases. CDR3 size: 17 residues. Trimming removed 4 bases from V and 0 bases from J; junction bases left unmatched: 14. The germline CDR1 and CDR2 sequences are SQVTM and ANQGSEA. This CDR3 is CSVGGEQGVNSNYGYTF. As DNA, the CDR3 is TGCAGCGTTGGGGGTGAGCAGGGGGTAAACTCTAACTATGGCTACACCTTC.

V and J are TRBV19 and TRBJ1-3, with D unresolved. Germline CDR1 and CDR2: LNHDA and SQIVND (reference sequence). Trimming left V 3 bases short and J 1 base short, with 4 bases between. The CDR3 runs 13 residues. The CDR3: CASSINSGNTIYF. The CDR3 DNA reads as TGTGCCAGTAGTATCAATTCTGGAAACACCATATATTTT.

CDR3 coding DNA: TGTGCCAGCAGTGGAGGAGGTACTTTGCGGACTGAAGCTTTCTTT. It encodes CASSGGGTLRTEAFF. The V call is TRBV2, the J call TRBJ1-1; D remains ambiguous. V was shortened by 4 bases and J by 5 bases, with 17 bases between the two germline ends. Germline V gene data show CDR1 as SNHLY and CDR2 as FYNNEI. The CDR3 contains 15 residues.

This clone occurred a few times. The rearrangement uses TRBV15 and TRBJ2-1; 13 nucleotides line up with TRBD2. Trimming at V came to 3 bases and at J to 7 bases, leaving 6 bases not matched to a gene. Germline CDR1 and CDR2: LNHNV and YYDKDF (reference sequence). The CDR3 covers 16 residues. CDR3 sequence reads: CATSRGLAGMKNEQFF. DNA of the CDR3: TGTGCCACCAGCAGGGGACTAGCGGGGATGAAGAATGAGCAGTTCTTC.

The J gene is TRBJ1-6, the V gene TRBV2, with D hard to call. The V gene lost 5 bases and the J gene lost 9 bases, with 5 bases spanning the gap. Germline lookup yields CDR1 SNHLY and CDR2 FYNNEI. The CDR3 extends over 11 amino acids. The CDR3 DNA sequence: TGTGCCAGCAGTCCTTTTTCACCCCTCCACTTT. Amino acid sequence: CASSPFSPLHF.

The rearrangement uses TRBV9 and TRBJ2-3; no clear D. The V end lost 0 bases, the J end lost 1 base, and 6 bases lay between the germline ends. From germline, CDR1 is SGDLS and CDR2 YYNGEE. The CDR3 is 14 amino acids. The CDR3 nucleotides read TGTGCCAGCAGCGTAGAACAGCGCACAGATACGCAGTATTTT. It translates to CASSVEQRTDTQYF.

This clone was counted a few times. The CDR3 nucleotides are TGTGCCAGCACTCACAAGAACACTGAAGCTTTCTTT. Protein product: CASTHKNTEAFF. This chain joins TRBV28 and TRBJ1-1; D gene unclear. The CDR3 runs to 12 residues. Germline-derived CDR1 and CDR2 are MDHEN and SYDVKM. V gave up 7 bases and J gave up 1 base, with 7 bases separating them.

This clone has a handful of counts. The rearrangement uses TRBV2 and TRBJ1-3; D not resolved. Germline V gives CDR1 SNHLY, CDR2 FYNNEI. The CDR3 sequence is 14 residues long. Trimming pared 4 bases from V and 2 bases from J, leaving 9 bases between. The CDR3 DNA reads TGTGCCAGCAGTGGGTGGGAACCTGGAAACACCATATATTTT. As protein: CASSGWEPGNTIYF.

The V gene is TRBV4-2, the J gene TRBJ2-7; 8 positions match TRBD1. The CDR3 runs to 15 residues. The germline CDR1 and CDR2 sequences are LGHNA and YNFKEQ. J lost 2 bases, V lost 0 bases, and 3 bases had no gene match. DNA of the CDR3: TGTGCCAGCAGCCAAGAAGGGACAGGACCCTACGAGCAGTACTTC. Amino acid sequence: CASSQEGTGPYEQYF.

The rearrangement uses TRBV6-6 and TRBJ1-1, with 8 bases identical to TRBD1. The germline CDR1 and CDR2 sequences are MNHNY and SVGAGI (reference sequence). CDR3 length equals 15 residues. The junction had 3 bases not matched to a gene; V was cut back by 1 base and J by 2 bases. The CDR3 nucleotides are TGTGCCAGCAGTTACTTAGGACAGGGAAACACTGAAGCTTTCTTT. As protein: CASSYLGQGNTEAFF.

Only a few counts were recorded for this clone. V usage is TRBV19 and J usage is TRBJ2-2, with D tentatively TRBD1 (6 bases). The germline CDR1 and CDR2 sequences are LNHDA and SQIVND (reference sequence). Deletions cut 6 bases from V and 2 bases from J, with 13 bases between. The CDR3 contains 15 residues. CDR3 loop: CASRSQGSNTGELFF. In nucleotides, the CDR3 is TGTGCCAGTAGATCACAGGGCAGCAACACCGGGGAGCTGTTTTTT.

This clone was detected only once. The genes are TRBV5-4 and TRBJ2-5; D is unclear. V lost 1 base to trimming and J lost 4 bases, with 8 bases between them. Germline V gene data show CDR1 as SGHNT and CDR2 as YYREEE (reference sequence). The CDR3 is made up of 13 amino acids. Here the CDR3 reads CASSLYRAETQYF. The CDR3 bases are TGTGCCAGCAGCTTGTATAGGGCAGAGACCCAGTACTTC.